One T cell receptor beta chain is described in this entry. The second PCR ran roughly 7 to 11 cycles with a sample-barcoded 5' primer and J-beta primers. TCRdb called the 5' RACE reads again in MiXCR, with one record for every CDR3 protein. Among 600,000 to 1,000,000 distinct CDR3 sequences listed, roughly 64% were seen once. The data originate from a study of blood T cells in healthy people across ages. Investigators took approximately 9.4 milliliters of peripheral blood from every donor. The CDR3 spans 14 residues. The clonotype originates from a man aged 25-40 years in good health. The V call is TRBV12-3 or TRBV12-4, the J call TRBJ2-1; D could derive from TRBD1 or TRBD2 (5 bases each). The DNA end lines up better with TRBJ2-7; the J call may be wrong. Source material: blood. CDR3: CASSHDRGPHEQYF. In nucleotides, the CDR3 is TGTGCCAGCAGTCATGACAGAGGGCCCCATGAGCAGTACTTC.